This T cell receptor (beta chain) was recovered during a study of identifying expanded T cells in peripheral blood. As regards this clone: Its antigen is undetermined.

The assay was immunoSEQ multiplex PCR, and TCRdb's table has in-frame clones only and misses some. The table records tens of thousands of clones, roughly 86% of them present only once. General study findings and limits: Differentially abundant clones: roughly 1.3 between replicates, just under 17 at 2 to 3 weeks, less than 25 at four. Variance in clone template counts between approximately two-week samples significantly increased with total template count across all healthy donors.

Trimming pared 2 bases from V and 5 bases from J, leaving 12 bases between. The germline CDR1 and CDR2 sequences are MNHNS and SASEGT. This CDR3 region has 14 residues. No infections or other immune events were documented during collection. The material sequenced was blood. The clonotype was recovered from a person aged 18-70 years in good health. The chain joins TRBV6-1 to TRBJ1-2; D uncertain. In DNA form, the CDR3 reads TGTGCCAGCAGTGAATTTCCGGGCGCGTATGGCTACACCTTC. Translated, it gives CASSEFPGAYGYTF.